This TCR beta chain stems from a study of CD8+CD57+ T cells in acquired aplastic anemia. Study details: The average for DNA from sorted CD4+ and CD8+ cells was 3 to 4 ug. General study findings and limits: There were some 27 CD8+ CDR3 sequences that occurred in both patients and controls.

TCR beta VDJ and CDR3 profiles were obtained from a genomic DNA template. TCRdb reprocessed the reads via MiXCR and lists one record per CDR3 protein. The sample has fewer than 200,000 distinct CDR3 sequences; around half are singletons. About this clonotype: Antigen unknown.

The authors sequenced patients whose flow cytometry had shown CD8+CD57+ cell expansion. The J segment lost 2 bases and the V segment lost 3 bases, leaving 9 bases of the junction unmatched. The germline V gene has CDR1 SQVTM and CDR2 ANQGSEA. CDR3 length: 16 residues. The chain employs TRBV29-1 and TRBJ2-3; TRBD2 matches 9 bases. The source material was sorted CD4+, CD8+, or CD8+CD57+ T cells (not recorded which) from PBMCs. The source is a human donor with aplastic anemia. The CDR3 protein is CSVDLGLAGFTDTQYF. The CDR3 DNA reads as TGCAGCGTTGATCTAGGGCTAGCGGGGTTCACAGATACGCAGTATTTT.